A single sample is the source of the 23 T cell receptor beta chains below, sequenced in a study of cytomegalovirus exposure and HLA in healthy donors. The primer mix had 60 Vbeta and 13 Jbeta primers. The assay was immunoSEQ multiplex PCR, and TCRdb's table has in-frame clones only and misses some. The repertoire holds 120,000 to 150,000 clones, with 61% as singletons. Specimen: PBMCs. The source is a male donor in good health and CMV-seronegative.

The chain carries TRBV5-6 and TRBJ2-5; weak D call: TRBD2 (6 bases). Per germline, CDR1 SGHDT and CDR2 YYEEEE. The V gene lost 2 bases and the J gene lost 7 bases, with 9 bases spanning the gap. The CDR3 has 12 residues. As DNA, the CDR3 is TGTGCCAGCAGCTTTAGGGGAGGGACCCAGTACTTC. Amino acid sequence: CASSFRGGTQYF.

Turning to this clone: The junction does not match germline at one end; this may be a read error. The J gene is TRBJ1-4, the V gene TRBV10-3, with D possibly matching TRBD1 (5 bases). The V gene's germline CDR1 is ENHRY and CDR2 SYGVKD. CDR3 length: 13 amino acids. CDR3 in amino acids: CAIRDTWNEELFF. CDR3 nucleotides: TGTGCCATCAGGGACACTTGGAATGAAGAACTGTTTTTT.

V gene TRBV28 combines with J gene TRBJ2-7, with 7 bases identical to TRBD2. The CDR3 consists of 12 residues. The ends lost 1 base at V and 7 bases at J; junction bases unmatched: 1. Germline CDR1 MDHEN, CDR2 SYDVKM. The CDR3 DNA reads TGTGCCAGCAGTTTATTCGGGGGGGAGCAGTACTTC. Translating gives CASSLFGGEQYF.

CDR3 bases: TGTGCCAGTAGTCCCGCCGGGACAGGGGGCGTGGATGGCTACACCTTC. It codes for CASSPAGTGGVDGYTF. The V call is TRBV19, the J call TRBJ1-2; 12 bases fit TRBD1. Germline CDR1 LNHDA, CDR2 SQIVND (reference sequence). Trimming took 5 bases from V and 6 from J; bases not matched to a gene: 10. The CDR3 has 16 residues.

The chain carries TRBV7-8 and TRBJ1-1; D gene unclear. The CDR3 is 13 amino acids. Germline V CDR1 and CDR2: SGHVS, FQNEAQ. V was cut by 4 bases and J by 4 bases, with 10 bases left in between. The CDR3 spells CASSSRVGTEAFF. DNA of the CDR3: TGTGCCAGCAGCTCGAGGGTGGGCACTGAAGCTTTCTTT.

J is TRBJ2-7 and V is TRBV29-1; 7 bases map to TRBD1. Trimming removed 7 bases from V and 0 bases from J; junction bases left unmatched: 6. The CDR3 loop spans 13 amino acids. Looked up from germline, CDR1 is SQVTM and CDR2 is ANQGSEA. CDR3 nucleotides: TGCAGCGCAGAGACAGGGCTCTCCTACGAGCAGTACTTC. Its translation: CSAETGLSYEQYF.

In nucleotides, the CDR3 is TGTGCCAGCACCCGAACCGGGGCCCCAAGGACAGCCGGGGAGCTGTTTTTT. It codes for CASTRTGAPRTAGELFF. This chain joins TRBV11-2 and TRBJ2-2; perhaps TRBD1 as D (6 bases). CDR3 length equals 17 residues. V gave up 7 bases and J gave up 6 bases, with 24 bases separating them. The germline CDR1 and CDR2 sequences are SGHAT and FQNNGV.

This clone was seen once. V is TRBV30 and J is TRBJ1-5, with 12 bases that match TRBD1. CDR3 size: 14 residues. Germline loops: CDR1 GTSNPN, CDR2 SVGIG (reference sequence). CDR3 region: CGLGQGAGNQPQHF. CDR3 nucleotides: TGTGGCCTGGGACAGGGGGCCGGCAATCAGCCCCAGCATTTT.

V and J are TRBV18 and TRBJ1-5; no clear D. This CDR3 is 13 amino acids long. V lost 4 bases, J lost 5 bases, and 9 bases lay in between. Germline CDR1 KGHSH, CDR2 LQKENI. CDR3 nucleotides: TGTGCCAGCTCACTCCGGACTGATCAGCCCCAGCATTTT. Residues: CASSLRTDQPQHF.

The rearrangement links TRBV6-5 to TRBJ2-7; 10 positions agree with TRBD2. The CDR3 length is 15 residues. Germline CDR1 reads MNHEY; CDR2 reads SVGAGI. J gave up 3 bases and V 0 bases, and 2 bases lay outside the gene matches. This CDR3 is CASSYSASGGYEQYF. The CDR3 nucleotides read TGTGCCAGCAGTTACTCAGCTAGCGGGGGCTACGAGCAGTACTTC.

The CDR3 region is CASSRTGTGSLYVLEQYF. The CDR3 region has the DNA TGCGCCAGCAGCAGAACCGGGACAGGGAGTCTTTACGTTTTGGAGCAGTACTTC. The chain is built from TRBV5-1 and TRBJ2-7; 9 bases match TRBD1. The CDR3 runs to 18 residues. The ends lost 4 bases at V and 7 bases at J; junction bases unmatched: 21. In germline, CDR1 is SGHRS, CDR2 YFSETQ. The variable domain in full, completed from reference TRBV5-1 and TRBJ2-7, reads KAGVTQTPRYLIKTRGQQVTLSCSPISGHRSVSWYQQTPGQGLQFLFEYFSETQRNKGNFPGRFSGRQFSNSRSEMNVSTLELGDSALYLCASSRTGTGSLYVLEQYFGPGTRLTVT.

In its sample, this clone was seen a few times. The chain has TRBV7-9 and TRBJ1-6, with 11 positions matching TRBD1. The length of the CDR3 is 18 residues. CDR1 and CDR2 (germline): SEHNR, FQNEAQ (reference sequence). After removal of 5 bases from V and 3 bases from J, the junction contained 9 bases not matched to a gene. Here the CDR3 reads CASSELAGTGGYNSPLHF. The CDR3 DNA follows: TGTGCCAGCAGCGAACTAGCAGGGACAGGGGGCTATAATTCACCCCTCCACTTT.

This chain joins TRBV9 and TRBJ2-5; 9 bases match TRBD1. The CDR3 is 16 amino acids. Germline assignment: CDR1 SGDLS and CDR2 YYNGEE. The V and J ends lost 0 bases and 2 bases, in that order; junction bases with no gene match: 5. CDR3 nucleotide sequence: TGTGCCAGCAGCGTAGCCCCGGGACAGGGTCAAGAGACCCAGTACTTC. Its protein is CASSVAPGQGQETQYF. The entire variable domain, with the rest obtained from reference TRBV9 and TRBJ2-5, is as follows: DSGVTQTPKHLITATGQRVTLRCSPRSGDLSVYWYQQSLDQGLQFLIQYYNGEERAKGNILERFSAQQFPDLHSELNLSSLELGDSALYFCASSVAPGQGQETQYFGPGTRLLVL.

The chain joins TRBV11-1 to TRBJ2-7; tentative D call: TRBD1 (7 bases). Germline-derived CDR1 and CDR2 are SGHAT and FQDESV (reference sequence). V gave up 5 bases and J gave up 5 bases, with 16 bases separating them. The CDR3 is 14 amino acids. Written as DNA, the CDR3 is TGTGCCAGCAGCCCCGGCAGGGGGGTTAACGAGCAGTACTTC. This codes for CASSPGRGVNEQYF.

This rearrangement joins TRBV6-6 to TRBJ1-2, with a possible D match to TRBD1 (6 bases). Germline CDR1 reads MNHNY; CDR2 reads SVGAGI (reference sequence). Trimming left V 2 bases short and J 5 bases short, with 12 bases between. The CDR3 runs to 14 residues. The CDR3 is CASSYQGGGYGYTF. The CDR3 region has the DNA TGTGCCAGCAGTTACCAAGGGGGAGGGTATGGCTACACCTTC.

This clone has just a few counts. The rearrangement joins TRBV9 to TRBJ2-7, with 11 positions matching TRBD1. CDR1 and CDR2 from the germline V gene are SGDLS and YYNGEE. Trimming removed 2 bases from V and 3 bases from J; junction bases left unmatched: 1. This CDR3 has 14 residues. The DNA of the CDR3 is TGTGCCAGCAGCGTGGGACAGGGGGTCTACGAGCAGTACTTC. This sequence encodes CASSVGQGVYEQYF.

This chain links TRBV5-4 with TRBJ1-2; D gene unclear. The CDR3 is made up of 13 amino acids. In germline, CDR1 is SGHNT, CDR2 YYREEE (reference sequence). The germline V and J ends were trimmed by 3 bases and 7 bases, with 13 bases remaining between them. CDR3 sequence reads: CASSSDPRGGYTF. The CDR3 bases are TGTGCCAGCAGCTCCGACCCCCGGGGTGGCTACACCTTC. Full variable domain (missing parts from reference TRBV5-4 and TRBJ1-2): ETGVTQSPTHLIKTRGQQVTLRCSSQSGHNTVSWYQQALGQGPQFIFQYYREEENGRGNFPPRFSGLQFPNYSSELNVNALELDDSALYLCASSSDPRGGYTFGSGTRLTVV.

This chain joins TRBV2 and TRBJ1-3, with TRBD1 matching 7 bases. Germline lookup yields CDR1 SNHLY and CDR2 FYNNEI. The CDR3 loop spans 14 amino acids. Losses at the gene ends were 4 bases for V and 5 bases for J; bases not matched to a gene: 5. The CDR3 DNA reads TGTGCCAGCAGTGCCCGACAGGGAAGAAACACCATATATTTT. Amino acid sequence: CASSARQGRNTIYF.

The rearrangement joins TRBV4-2 to TRBJ1-2; maybe TRBD1 (5 bases). V lost 1 base and J lost 0, with 9 bases in between. Germline values: CDR1 LGHNA, CDR2 YNFKEQ. This CDR3 comprises 15 residues. The CDR3 region has the DNA TGTGCCAGCAGCCAAGTTGGGGGGTCTAACTATGGCTACACCTTC. Its translation is CASSQVGGSNYGYTF.

The chain is built from TRBV7-9 and TRBJ1-1, with unresolved D. This CDR3 is built from 14 residues. V shed 0 bases and J shed 1 base, with 6 bases lying between them. Germline loops: CDR1 SEHNR, CDR2 FQNEAQ (reference sequence). The CDR3 protein is CASSLAQANTEAFF. The CDR3 DNA reads TGTGCCAGCAGCTTAGCCCAAGCGAACACTGAAGCTTTCTTT.

V is TRBV7-9 and J is TRBJ1-4; D not certain. CDR1 is SEHNR, CDR2 FQNEAQ, per germline (reference sequence). V shed 5 bases and J shed 3 bases, with 19 bases lying between them. CDR3 length equals 17 residues. The CDR3 DNA reads TGTGCCAGCAGCGAAGAGGACGGGGTTTGGTCTAATGAAAAACTGTTTTTT. Amino acids: CASSEEDGVWSNEKLFF.

The chain carries TRBV5-1 and TRBJ2-7; 7 bases agree with TRBD1. The germline V gene encodes CDR1 SGHRS and CDR2 YFSETQ. This CDR3 has 12 amino acids. The ends lost 4 bases at V and 5 bases at J; junction bases unmatched: 3. The CDR3 loop reads CASSEGAHEQYF. CDR3 nucleotides: TGCGCCAGCAGCGAGGGGGCCCACGAGCAGTACTTC. Combining the CDR3 with reference TRBV5-1 and TRBJ2-7 gives the whole variable domain KAGVTQTPRYLIKTRGQQVTLSCSPISGHRSVSWYQQTPGQGLQFLFEYFSETQRNKGNFPGRFSGRQFSNSRSEMNVSTLELGDSALYLCASSEGAHEQYFGPGTRLTVT.

This chain connects TRBV10-3 to TRBJ2-1; D possibly corresponds to TRBD1 (6 bases). Germline assignment: CDR1 ENHRY and CDR2 SYGVKD. Between the trimmed V and J ends, which lost 4 bases and 5 bases, there was a span of 9 bases. This CDR3 spans 13 amino acids. Here the CDR3 reads CAISGQENNEQFF. As DNA, the CDR3 is TGTGCCATCAGTGGACAGGAAAACAATGAGCAGTTCTTC.